This record covers a single T cell receptor (beta chain). The antigen is not known. The data were taken from a study of cytomegalovirus exposure and HLA in healthy donors. The V and J ends lost 8 bases and 6 bases respectively, with 16 bases between them. The germline CDR1 and CDR2 sequences are KGHSH and LQKENI. The CDR3 contains 14 residues. Donors in the study were healthy people who gave bone marrow. Overall study results and limits: Donors belonging to an Asian-associated ancestry cluster reportedly showed fewer N-insertions in productive TCRs than the 666-donor mean, according to what a later analysis found. Donors were assumed by presence/absence analyses to have roughly uniform sequencing depth.

Primers for the PCR totalled 60 Vbeta and 13 Jbeta. Profiled with immunoSEQ multiplex PCR; TCRdb holds only in-frame clones, not every one. The sample holds some 120,000 clones, about four fifths seen once. The chain links TRBV18 to TRBJ2-2; D not certain. The sample was PBMCs. The source is a young man in good health and CMV-seronegative. The CDR3 region is CASLPVPQSGELFF. The CDR3 nucleotides read TGTGCCAGCCTCCCAGTCCCGCAGTCCGGGGAGCTGTTTTTT.